The entry below gives a single T cell receptor beta chain sequence along with its context. The data derive from a study of blood T cell repertoires in COVID-19. Study-level information: The study drew acute and convalescent COVID-19 samples from the United States, Italy and Spain.

Here immunoSEQ multiplex PCR was the method, and the copy in TCRdb shows in-frame clones only, minus some. The sample lists about 99,000 clones; 84% were seen once. The CDR3 sequence is 15 residues long. From germline, CDR1 is SGHTA and CDR2 FQGNSA. V lost 1 base and J lost 6, with 15 bases in between. This chain uses TRBV7-2 with TRBJ1-1; a weak D match, TRBD1 (6 bases). The sequencing sample was made of peripheral blood. The TCR originated in a man aged 60 to 69 with acute or convalescent COVID-19. The CDR3 coding sequence is TGTGCCAGCAGCTTAGAAGCGGGGGGCGCCCCTGAAGCTTTCTTT. The encoded protein is CASSLEAGGAPEAFF.